The 32 T cell receptor beta chains reported below all come from one sample, sequenced in a study of cytomegalovirus exposure and HLA in healthy donors. Use of 60 Vbeta and 13 Jbeta primers characterized the PCR. Produced via immunoSEQ multiplex PCR; TCRdb's table is partial and in-frame only. The sample has 150,000 to 200,000 clones; roughly 79% are singletons. Sequencing was done on a sample of PBMCs. Receptors were obtained from a woman between 45 and 65 years old in good health and CMV-seropositive.

V gene TRBV4-3 combines with J gene TRBJ1-2, with 8 bases lining up with TRBD1. After removal of 0 bases from V and 4 bases from J, the junction contained 1 base not matched to a gene. This CDR3 is 14 amino acids long. Germline V gene data show CDR1 as LGHNA and CDR2 as YSLEER. The CDR3 bases are TGCGCCAGCAGCCAAGAACAGGGGGTCTATGGCTACACCTTC. Translated, it gives CASSQEQGVYGYTF.

In DNA form, the CDR3 reads TGTGCCAGTAGCGCCTGGGGACAATTAGGGGAGACCCAGTACTTC. Encoded protein: CASSAWGQLGETQYF. The chain joins TRBV19 to TRBJ2-5, with D tentatively TRBD1 (6 bases). V gave up 6 bases and J gave up 5 bases, with 19 bases separating them. From germline, CDR1 is LNHDA and CDR2 SQIVND (reference sequence). The length of the CDR3 is 15 residues.

This clone was seen just once. J is TRBJ2-7 and V is TRBV5-4, with 9 positions matching TRBD1. Germline trimming cut 4 bases from V and 7 bases from J; bases unmatched to any gene: 6. Germline V gene data show CDR1 as SGHNT and CDR2 as YYREEE (reference sequence). The CDR3 spans 13 residues. The CDR3 here is CASSADRGREQYF. CDR3 in DNA: TGTGCCAGCAGCGCGGACAGGGGAAGAGAGCAGTACTTC. Full variable domain (outside the CDR3, taken from reference TRBV5-4 and TRBJ2-7): ETGVTQSPTHLIKTRGQQVTLRCSSQSGHNTVSWYQQALGQGPQFIFQYYREEENGRGNFPPRFSGLQFPNYSSELNVNALELDDSALYLCASSADRGREQYFGPGTRLTVT.

The chain recombines TRBV6-6 with TRBJ1-6; 10 bases line up with TRBD1. Losses at the gene ends were 6 bases for V and 9 bases for J; bases not matched to a gene: 8. The germline V gene encodes CDR1 MNHNY and CDR2 SVGAGI (reference sequence). This CDR3 spans 15 amino acids. The CDR3 region is CASRTGQGVASPLHF. In nucleotides, the CDR3 is TGTGCCAGCAGGACAGGACAGGGGGTAGCTTCACCCCTCCACTTT.

This chain links TRBV29-1 with TRBJ2-3, with 7 bases matching TRBD2. Looked up from germline, CDR1 is SQVTM and CDR2 is ANQGSEA. Trimming took 4 bases from V and 4 from J; bases not matched to a gene: 2. This CDR3 has 12 amino acids. In DNA form, the CDR3 reads TGCAGCGTTGGAGCGGGACCAGATACGCAGTATTTT. This encodes CSVGAGPDTQYF.

The genes are TRBV6-5 and TRBJ2-2, with D perhaps matching TRBD1 (5 bases). V shed 7 bases and J shed 0 bases, with 12 bases lying between them. Per germline, CDR1 MNHEY and CDR2 SVGAGI. The CDR3 has 15 residues. The CDR3 DNA reads as TGTGCCAGCACCCTTAGGACACCGAACACCGGGGAGCTGTTTTTT. Translation: CASTLRTPNTGELFF.

The chain uses TRBV7-9 and TRBJ2-1; D remains ambiguous. Between the trimmed V and J ends, which lost 2 bases and 7 bases, there was a span of 12 bases. The germline CDR1 and CDR2 sequences are SEHNR and FQNEAQ (reference sequence). The length of the CDR3 is 14 residues. The CDR3 region has the DNA TGTGCCAGCAGCTTATGGCAGGATCTTAATGAGCAGTTCTTC. Residues: CASSLWQDLNEQFF. Full variable domain (rest looked up from reference TRBV7-9 and TRBJ2-1): DTGVSQNPRHKITKRGQNVTFRCDPISEHNRLYWYRQTLGQGPEFLTYFQNEAQLEKSRLLSDRFSAERPKGSFSTLEIQRTEQGDSAMYLCASSLWQDLNEQFFGPGTRLTVL.

The CDR3 region is CASSLGGWGSYNEQFF. Here the CDR3 DNA reads TGCGCCAGCAGCCTAGGGGGCTGGGGGTCCTACAATGAGCAGTTCTTC. The chain combines TRBV5-1 with TRBJ2-1; the match to TRBD1 covers 7 bases. V trimming: 4 bases; J trimming: 1 base; junction bases outside the gene matches: 8. Germline CDR1 is SGHRS and CDR2 is YFSETQ. The CDR3 runs to 16 residues.

The chain employs TRBV6-5 and TRBJ1-2; a weak D match, TRBD1 (6 bases). Germline CDR1 reads MNHEY; CDR2 reads SVGAGI. The CDR3 length is 15 residues. V lost 7 bases and J lost 4, with 19 bases in between. The CDR3 here is CASTRADRPIYGYTF. Written as DNA, the CDR3 is TGTGCCAGCACCCGAGCGGACAGACCCATCTATGGCTACACCTTC.

CDR3 nucleotides: TGTGCCAGCAGCTTCGGGACTAGTCGGTCCGGGGAGCTGTTTTTT. This gives the protein CASSFGTSRSGELFF. This sequence joins TRBV7-2 and TRBJ2-2; 8 bases line up with TRBD2. The CDR3 loop spans 15 amino acids. V was clipped by 3 bases and J by 6 bases; unmatched bases: 6. Germline V CDR1 and CDR2: SGHTA, FQGNSA.

The V and J genes are TRBV10-1 and TRBJ1-1; 7 bases map to TRBD1. From germline, CDR1 is WNHNN and CDR2 SYGVQD (reference sequence). The CDR3 has 13 amino acids. Trimming took 5 bases from V and 2 from J; bases not matched to a gene: 2. CDR3 DNA sequence: TGCGCCAGCAGTACAGGGGAAAACACTGAAGCTTTCTTT. Translated, it gives CASSTGENTEAFF.

This chain joins TRBV9 and TRBJ2-1; 11 bases fit TRBD2. Germline V gene sequence: CDR1 SGDLS, CDR2 YYNGEE. With 4 bases clipped from V and 7 bases from J, the junction kept 10 bases outside the gene matches. This CDR3 contains 16 residues. CDR3 bases: TGTGCCAGCAGCCCTATAGCGGGGGGGCCGGGTAATGAGCAGTTCTTC. It is translated as CASSPIAGGPGNEQFF.

This chain joins TRBV27 and TRBJ2-7, with D perhaps matching TRBD1 (7 bases). V lost 6 bases and J lost 0, with 15 bases in between. The germline V gene has CDR1 MNHEY and CDR2 SMNVEV (reference sequence). The length of the CDR3 is 15 residues. The CDR3 protein is CASSRQGGRSYEQYF. The CDR3 nucleotides are TGTGCCAGCAGCAGGCAGGGGGGACGCTCCTACGAGCAGTACTTC.

V usage is TRBV7-6 and J usage is TRBJ2-3; a weak D match, TRBD2 (7 bases). The CDR3 covers 17 residues. The V end was cut by 1 base, the J end by 4 bases, with 18 bases between. Per the germline V gene, CDR1 is SGHVS and CDR2 is FNYEAQ. CDR3 DNA: TGTGCCAGCAGCTTAGTTATCCGGGGGGCGGGGTCAGATACGCAGTATTTT. As protein: CASSLVIRGAGSDTQYF.

This rearrangement joins TRBV2 to TRBJ2-1; 7 nucleotides match TRBD2. The CDR3 is 17 amino acids. The J segment lost 2 bases and the V segment lost 7 bases, leaving 14 bases of the junction unmatched. The germline V gene has CDR1 SNHLY and CDR2 FYNNEI. CDR3 protein: CASITYRLAQTYNEQFF. DNA for the CDR3: TGTGCCAGCATTACTTATAGACTAGCACAAACCTACAATGAGCAGTTCTTC.

J is TRBJ1-1 and V is TRBV4-1; 8 nucleotides agree with TRBD1. V was pared by 4 bases and J by 5 bases, with 6 bases of the junction left unmatched. The CDR3 is 14 amino acids. Germline V CDR1 and CDR2: MGHRA, YSYEKL. Here the CDR3 reads CASSLGNRGTEAFF. The CDR3 DNA reads as TGCGCCAGCAGCCTCGGAAACAGGGGGACTGAAGCTTTCTTT.

This chain uses TRBV7-2 with TRBJ2-1; TRBD2 is a possible D gene (5 bases). Germline V gene data show CDR1 as SGHTA and CDR2 as FQGNSA. Trimming took 5 bases from V and 4 from J, leaving 15 bases between them. The CDR3 sequence is 15 residues long. The CDR3 protein is CASSRDRATYNEQFF. The CDR3 DNA reads as TGTGCCAGCAGCCGGGATCGGGCAACTTACAATGAGCAGTTCTTC.

The V call is TRBV2, the J call TRBJ2-7; TRBD2 matches at 9 bases. The junction had 2 bases not matched to a gene; V was cut back by 6 bases and J by 2 bases. Germline assignment: CDR1 SNHLY and CDR2 FYNNEI. There are 13 residues in the CDR3. DNA of the CDR3: TGTGCCAGCAGGACTAGCGGCACCTACGAGCAGTACTTC. Its translation: CASRTSGTYEQYF.

This rearrangement joins TRBV29-1 to TRBJ2-1; D is perhaps TRBD2 (6 bases). The CDR3 has 15 amino acids. Germline V gives CDR1 SQVTM, CDR2 ANQGSEA. Between the trimmed V and J ends, which lost 7 bases and 4 bases, there was a span of 20 bases. This CDR3 reads CSGSHSGSSYNEQFF. The CDR3 bases are TGCAGCGGCTCGCATAGCGGCAGCTCATACAATGAGCAGTTCTTC.

The chain couples TRBV7-9 to TRBJ2-5; perhaps TRBD1 as D (7 bases). The CDR3 has 16 amino acids. Germline V lookup: CDR1 SEHNR, CDR2 FQNEAQ (reference sequence). With 5 bases removed from V and 5 bases from J, the gap between germline ends came to 21 bases. CDR3 bases: TGTGCCAGCAGCACCGGACAGGAACTACGGGGGGAGACCCAGTACTTC. Translation: CASSTGQELRGETQYF.

The V call is TRBV5-4, the J call TRBJ2-1; D not certain. V was clipped by 4 bases and J by 3 bases, with 23 bases between them. The CDR3 contains 18 residues. Germline V CDR1 and CDR2: SGHNT, YYREEE (reference sequence). Here the CDR3 reads CASSPPPGQAGVYNEQFF. The CDR3 coding sequence is TGTGCCAGCAGCCCCCCTCCGGGTCAAGCTGGAGTCTACAATGAGCAGTTCTTC.

This chain links TRBV12-5 with TRBJ2-7; 8 bases align to TRBD2. The germline CDR1 and CDR2 sequences are LGHNT and FRNRAP. CDR3 length equals 17 residues. The junction had 9 bases not matched to a gene; V was cut back by 1 base and J by 1 base. This CDR3 is CASGLAPWSGSSYEQYF. CDR3 nucleotides: TGTGCTAGTGGTTTGGCCCCCTGGAGCGGGAGTTCCTACGAGCAGTACTTC.

This sequence joins TRBV9 and TRBJ2-2, with TRBD2 matching 7 bases. This CDR3 has 16 residues. V lost 4 bases, J lost 3 bases, and 9 bases stayed unmatched. Looked up from germline, CDR1 is SGDLS and CDR2 is YYNGEE. CDR3 DNA: TGTGCCAGCAGCACCCAGGCTAGCGGCCACACCGGGGAGCTGTTTTTT. Translating it yields CASSTQASGHTGELFF.

The chain has TRBV19 and TRBJ1-5; D not resolved. Trimming shortened V by 3 bases and J by 4 bases, and 7 bases separated the two germline ends. There are 13 residues in the CDR3. In germline, CDR1 is LNHDA, CDR2 SQIVND (reference sequence). Written as DNA, the CDR3 is TGTGCCAGTAGTATTAGCGGGAATCAGCCCCAGCATTTT. This codes for CASSISGNQPQHF.

This clone was counted a single time. The rearrangement uses TRBV11-3 and TRBJ2-2; 10 nucleotides agree with TRBD2. This CDR3 region has 16 residues. V was clipped by 5 bases and J by 6 bases; unmatched bases: 9. From germline, CDR1 is SGHNT and CDR2 YENEEA. This chain's CDR3 is CASSTQAGGKAGELFF. CDR3 nucleotide sequence: TGTGCCAGCAGCACCCAAGCGGGAGGGAAGGCCGGGGAGCTGTTTTTT.

The V gene is TRBV23-1, the J gene TRBJ2-7; 9 positions agree with TRBD2. TRBV23-1 is designated an ORF whose function remains uncertain. The V and J ends lost 8 bases and 0 bases, in that order; junction bases with no gene match: 17. CDR3 length: 18 amino acids. This chain's CDR3 is CASCLPWLAGRSSYEQYF. The CDR3 DNA follows: TGCGCCAGCTGCCTCCCCTGGCTAGCGGGGCGTAGCTCCTACGAGCAGTACTTC.

The chain links TRBV5-8 to TRBJ1-4; D call uncertain. The V and J ends lost 4 bases and 8 bases respectively, with 9 bases between them. The germline gives CDR1 SGHTS, CDR2 YDEGEE. This CDR3 is 12 amino acids long. Written as DNA, the CDR3 is TGTGCCAGCAGCCAACTTACGGAAAAACTGTTTTTT. Protein product: CASSQLTEKLFF.

The rearrangement uses TRBV5-1 and TRBJ1-1, with TRBD1 matching over 7 bases. V lost 4 bases, J lost 7 bases, and 7 bases stayed unmatched. The length of the CDR3 is 13 residues. Germline V gene data show CDR1 as SGHRS and CDR2 as YFSETQ. The CDR3 sequence is CASSHGTAGEAFF. The CDR3 nucleotides read TGCGCCAGCAGCCATGGGACAGCAGGTGAAGCTTTCTTT.

This sequence joins TRBV15 and TRBJ2-3, with 10 positions matching TRBD1. Germline loops: CDR1 LNHNV, CDR2 YYDKDF (reference sequence). V lost 1 base, J lost 2 bases, and 15 bases stayed unmatched. The CDR3 runs 20 residues. CDR3 in amino acids: CATSRAPGQGFSTDTDTQYF. The CDR3, as DNA: TGTGCCACCAGCAGAGCCCCGGGACAGGGGTTCTCGACCGACACAGATACGCAGTATTTT.

This sequence joins TRBV2 and TRBJ1-4, with 8 positions matching TRBD1. The CDR3 sequence is 15 residues long. Germline V gives CDR1 SNHLY, CDR2 FYNNEI. Trimming took 5 bases from V and 8 from J; bases not matched to a gene: 10. CDR3 DNA: TGTGCCAGCAGTCGACTGACAGGGGAGGAGGAAAAACTGTTTTTT. It translates to CASSRLTGEEEKLFF.

This clone was detected only a few times. This chain links TRBV6-1 with TRBJ2-3; D call uncertain. V was trimmed by 3 bases and J by 0 bases, leaving 10 bases between them. Per germline, CDR1 MNHNS and CDR2 SASEGT. The CDR3 consists of 15 residues. For the CDR3, the DNA is TGTGCCAGCAGTGACCAGCGTACAAGCACAGATACGCAGTATTTT. Its translation: CASSDQRTSTDTQYF.

The chain links TRBV7-6 to TRBJ2-1, with 8 bases aligning to TRBD2. This CDR3 comprises 14 residues. With V trimmed by 5 bases and J by 6 bases, 6 bases remained unmatched. Germline lookup yields CDR1 SGHVS and CDR2 FNYEAQ. CDR3 nucleotides: TGTGCCAGCAGCGGCGTACTAGCGGCCAATGAGCAGTTCTTC. Amino acid sequence: CASSGVLAANEQFF.